This entry lists 15 T cell receptor beta chains sequenced from one sample in a study of shared clonotypes between healthy human individuals. Repertoires were generated with immunoSEQ multiplex PCR, while TCRdb's copy carries only in-frame clones and drops some. The sample carries 550,000 to 650,000 clones, approximately 96% recorded once. CD45RO negativity and positive selection for CCR7 defined naive CD8 cells, a population that excluded terminally differentiated effector memory CD45RA+ cells. Sequenced material: naive CD8+ T cells sorted from blood. The receptors come from a woman between 25 and 40 years old in good health.

The V call is TRBV28, the J call TRBJ2-7, with 7 bases aligning to TRBD2. The J segment lost 2 bases and the V segment lost 5 bases, leaving 6 bases of the junction unmatched. This CDR3 contains 14 residues. CDR1 is MDHEN, CDR2 SYDVKM, per germline. The DNA for the CDR3 is TGTGCCAGCAGTGAAATGGGAGGGACCTACGAGCAGTACTTC. As protein: CASSEMGGTYEQYF.

The chain links TRBV6-1 to TRBJ1-1; 9 nucleotides align to TRBD1. J was trimmed by 1 base and V by 4 bases; bases with no gene match: 1. The CDR3 has 14 amino acids. CDR1 and CDR2 from the germline V gene are MNHNS and SASEGT. In DNA form, the CDR3 reads TGTGCCAGCAGTGTGGGACAGGGGAACACTGAAGCTTTCTTT. Its protein is CASSVGQGNTEAFF.

The chain recombines TRBV29-1 with TRBJ2-7; the D is unclear. Germline values: CDR1 SQVTM, CDR2 ANQGSEA. Deletions cut 5 bases from V and 1 base from J, with 9 bases between. The CDR3 is 12 amino acids. CDR3 protein: CSVIELSYEQYF. DNA of the CDR3: TGCAGCGTTATAGAGCTTTCCTACGAGCAGTACTTC.

The rearrangement uses TRBV27 and TRBJ2-2; no clear D gene. The CDR3 covers 15 residues. V was shortened by 4 bases and J by 1 base, with 10 bases between the two germline ends. CDR1 and CDR2 (germline): MNHEY, SMNVEV (reference sequence). The CDR3 sequence is CASSYPDGNTGELFF. The CDR3 DNA reads TGTGCCAGCAGTTACCCAGACGGGAACACCGGGGAGCTGTTTTTT.

The rearrangement joins TRBV4-1 to TRBJ2-7; D is possibly TRBD1 (6 bases). Per germline, CDR1 MGHRA and CDR2 YSYEKL. The CDR3 runs 15 residues. The V gene lost 1 base and the J gene lost 3 bases, with 13 bases spanning the gap. The CDR3 protein is CASSQGTGSIYEQYF. The CDR3 DNA follows: TGCGCCAGCAGCCAAGGAACAGGGTCAATCTACGAGCAGTACTTC.

V is TRBV29-1 and J is TRBJ2-1; a weak D match, TRBD2 (5 bases). The CDR3 sequence is 12 residues long. CDR1 and CDR2 from the germline V gene are SQVTM and ANQGSEA. Trimming cost V 5 bases and J 4 bases, with 9 bases left between them. The chain's CDR3 is CSVIQRYNEQFF. CDR3 in DNA: TGCAGCGTTATACAGCGGTACAATGAGCAGTTCTTC.

The chain employs TRBV6-5 and TRBJ2-7, with TRBD2 identical over 14 bases. The CDR3 is made up of 15 amino acids. Germline V gene lookup returns CDR1 MNHEY and CDR2 SVGAGI. With V trimmed by 0 bases and J by 5 bases, 0 bases remained unmatched. This CDR3 is CASSYSTSGRDEQYF. The DNA for the CDR3 is TGTGCCAGCAGTTACTCGACTAGCGGGAGGGACGAGCAGTACTTC.

The chain links TRBV27 to TRBJ2-1; 10 bases align to TRBD2. The germline V gene has CDR1 MNHEY and CDR2 SMNVEV (reference sequence). With 8 bases clipped from V and 9 bases from J, the junction kept 16 bases outside the gene matches. This CDR3 region has 16 residues. Here the CDR3 reads CASSPGASGRLGEQFF. CDR3 bases: TGTGCCAGCTCCCCTGGGGCTAGCGGGAGATTAGGTGAGCAGTTCTTC.

The chain is built from TRBV5-4 and TRBJ2-3; D call uncertain. Germline-derived CDR1 and CDR2 are SGHNT and YYREEE (reference sequence). This CDR3 spans 11 amino acids. V was trimmed by 2 bases and J by 6 bases, leaving 4 bases between them. DNA for the CDR3: TGTGCCAGCAGCTTTTTCGATACGCAGTATTTT. As protein: CASSFFDTQYF.

The chain joins TRBV27 to TRBJ2-5; 9 nucleotides match TRBD1. The CDR3 totals 14 residues. The trim removed 10 bases at V and 5 bases at J, leaving 11 bases unmatched. Germline V gene data show CDR1 as MNHEY and CDR2 as SMNVEV (reference sequence). The CDR3 reads CATQPGQGQETQYF. For the CDR3, the DNA is TGTGCCACCCAACCGGGACAGGGTCAGGAGACCCAGTACTTC.

The V call is TRBV6-1, the J call TRBJ2-7; unclear D gene. Trimming shortened V by 0 bases and J by 4 bases, and 13 bases separated the two germline ends. The CDR3 contains 15 residues. CDR1 MNHNS and CDR2 SASEGT come from the germline V gene. The CDR3: CASSEALGLPYEQYF. Written as DNA, the CDR3 is TGTGCCAGCAGTGAAGCGCTAGGGTTACCTTACGAGCAGTACTTC.

The rearrangement links TRBV5-4 to TRBJ2-1; the D is unclear. Deletions cut 0 bases from V and 8 bases from J, with 9 bases between. Germline CDR1 SGHNT, CDR2 YYREEE (reference sequence). CDR3 length: 13 amino acids. Here the CDR3 DNA reads TGTGCCAGCAGCTTGGGATCGGCCGATGAGCAGTTCTTC. Encoded protein: CASSLGSADEQFF.

Notes on this clone: Other DNA sequences in the same sample also yield this CDR3. This chain links TRBV5-6 with TRBJ2-3, with 12 bases that match TRBD2. Germline loops: CDR1 SGHDT, CDR2 YYEEEE. V was pared by 2 bases and J by 0 bases, with 1 base of the junction left unmatched. This CDR3 has 16 amino acids. CDR3 sequence: CASSLGLAGSTDTQYF. CDR3 in DNA: TGTGCCAGCAGCTTAGGACTAGCGGGAAGCACAGATACGCAGTATTTT.

The gene calls are TRBV7-2 and TRBJ2-7; either TRBD1 or TRBD2 may supply D (5 bases each). CDR3 length equals 15 residues. In germline, CDR1 is SGHTA, CDR2 FQGNSA. With 6 bases removed from V and 7 bases from J, the gap between germline ends came to 22 bases. CDR3 protein: CASSLTRGGLGEQYF. CDR3 DNA: TGTGCCAGCAGTTTAACTAGGGGTGGGTTGGGGGAGCAGTACTTC.

The chain uses TRBV9 and TRBJ1-6, with D possibly matching TRBD1 (6 bases). The CDR3 is 15 amino acids. The V gene's germline CDR1 is SGDLS and CDR2 YYNGEE. V lost 4 bases to trimming and J lost 0 bases, with 8 bases between them. The CDR3 bases are TGTGCCAGCAGCATAGGGGGCTCCTATAATTCACCCCTCCACTTT. This sequence encodes CASSIGGSYNSPLHF.